The clone carrying this T cell receptor (beta chain) has a count of ten or more. The CDR3 loop spans 16 amino acids. The V and J ends lost 2 bases and 5 bases, in that order; junction bases with no gene match: 10. Germline loops: CDR1 MNHNY, CDR2 SVGAGI (reference sequence). This record comes from a study of T cells in Graves' hyperthyroidism and ophthalmopathy. Study overall: Once the initial diagnosis was made, peripheral blood was obtained before any treatment.

TCR beta CDR3 regions were amplified from RNA transcripts. With the HTBI primer set, the TCR CDR3 went through a first round of RT-PCR. TCRdb reprocessed the multiplex PCR reads with MiXCR, giving one entry per CDR3 protein. Found here are around 290,000 distinct CDR3 sequences, about 13% of them singletons; the top ten hold under 8%. This clonotype was sampled from a woman aged 40 to 55 with Graves' hyperthyroidism. The sample was blood. V and J are TRBV6-6 and TRBJ1-1; TRBD1 matches 8 bases. The CDR3 DNA reads as TGTGCCAGCAGTTACGCGTCCGGACAGGGAGGTACTGAAGCTTTCTTT. This gives the protein CASSYASGQGGTEAFF.